This entry lists 24 T cell receptor beta chains sequenced from one sample in a study of T cell clonality in common variable immunodeficiency. Study-level findings and limits: Fewer deletions and N-nucleotide insertions were reportedly seen in common variable immunodeficiency TCR beta sequences.

These TCRs' antigens remain unknown. Repertoires were generated with immunoSEQ multiplex PCR, while TCRdb's copy carries only in-frame clones and drops some. The sample includes 15,000 to 20,000 clones, none of them occurring once. Sequenced: peripheral blood mononuclear cells. The source of these receptors is a human donor with common variable immunodeficiency.

This clone was counted a few times. CDR3: CASSTEGSINEQFF. CDR3 DNA (partial): TGCGCCAGCAGCACGGAGGGTTCTATCAATGAG. The chain has TRBV10-1 and TRBJ2-1; D might be TRBD2 (6 bases). The read comes to an end 3 residues before the CDR3 does, leaving the germline J gene to fill in the end. Germline V lookup: CDR1 WNHNN, CDR2 SYGVQD (reference sequence). The length of the CDR3 is 14 residues. Trimming took 6 bases from V and 6 from J, leaving 15 bases between them.

This clone was counted many times. Read data end 3 residues before the CDR3 end; the end is taken from the germline J gene. J is TRBJ2-7 and V is TRBV20-1; 8 bases map to TRBD2. CDR3 length: 14 residues. The germline CDR1 and CDR2 sequences are DFQATT and SNEGSKA (reference sequence). The ends lost 7 bases at V and 4 bases at J; junction bases unmatched: 12. This chain's CDR3 is CSVPLAGRIYEQYF. The part of the CDR3 DNA that was read is TGCAGTGTCCCCCTAGCGGGCCGCATATACGAG.

The CDR3 loop reads CASRQNSGANVLTF. Partial CDR3 DNA: TGTGCCAGCAGACAGAACTCTGGGGCCAACGTC. The V call is TRBV2, the J call TRBJ2-6, with unresolved D. The read ends 3 residues early relative to the CDR3; the germline J gene fills the gap. Deletions cut 6 bases from V and 0 bases from J, with 6 bases between. The CDR3 is made up of 14 amino acids. In germline, CDR1 is SNHLY, CDR2 FYNNEI.

This clone was counted many times. The read gets to within 3 residues of the CDR3 end, and the germline J gene fills in the rest. The chain couples TRBV11-3 to TRBJ2-2, with D hard to call. Germline V gene sequence: CDR1 SGHNT, CDR2 YENEEA. V was shortened by 1 base and J by 6 bases, with 6 bases between the two germline ends. CDR3 length equals 13 residues. The CDR3 bases that were read are TGTGCCAGCAGCTTAGTGGGCCCCGGGGAG. It specifies CASSLVGPGE. The full-length CDR3 reads as CASSLVGPGELFF.

This clone occurred many times. The DNA ends 3 residues before the CDR3 does, and the rest of the CDR3 is filled in from the germline J gene. The V and J genes are TRBV6-4 and TRBJ2-3; a possible D gene is TRBD2 (6 bases). V lost 4 bases to trimming and J lost 2 bases, with 13 bases between them. The length of the CDR3 is 15 residues. Germline V gene sequence: CDR1 MRHNA, CDR2 SNTAGT. The CDR3 protein is CASSAVGTPTDTQYF. The CDR3 DNA, read in part, is TGTGCCAGCAGTGCGGTAGGGACTCCCACAGATACG.

This clone was seen ten or more times. With the read ending 3 residues before the CDR3 end, the germline J gene is used to fill in that end. V usage is TRBV7-9 and J usage is TRBJ2-7, with D possibly TRBD1 on 7 matching bases. The V end was cut by 5 bases, the J end by 6 bases, with 17 bases between. The CDR3 has 14 residues. Germline V CDR1 and CDR2: SEHNR, FQNEAQ (reference sequence). CDR3 sequence reads: CASSPQTGTFEQYF. The DNA read from the CDR3 is TGTGCCAGCAGCCCACAGACAGGGACTTTCGAG.

This clone showed up many times. The read is 3 residues too short to cover the CDR3 end, so that end is filled in from the germline J gene. V and J are TRBV5-1 and TRBJ2-5; a weak D match, TRBD2 (6 bases). V gave up 0 bases and J gave up 6 bases, with 15 bases separating them. The CDR3 is 15 amino acids. CDR1 is SGHRS and CDR2 is YFSETQ in the germline V gene. Here the CDR3 reads CASSLGVAVDKTQYF. CDR3 bases read: TGCGCCAGCAGCTTGGGAGTAGCGGTCGACAAGACC. The full variable domain, with the rest looked up from reference TRBV5-1 and TRBJ2-5, is KAGVTQTPRYLIKTRGQQVTLSCSPISGHRSVSWYQQTPGQGLQFLFEYFSETQRNKGNFPGRFSGRQFSNSRSEMNVSTLELGDSALYLCASSLGVAVDKTQYFGPGTRLLVL.

This clone has at least ten counts. The read halts 3 residues ahead of the CDR3 end, with the missing end drawn from the germline J gene. The J gene is TRBJ2-3, the V gene TRBV11-2; 7 positions agree with TRBD2. With V trimmed by 6 bases and J by 0 bases, 6 bases remained unmatched. CDR3 length equals 15 residues. In germline, CDR1 is SGHAT, CDR2 FQNNGV. Partial CDR3 DNA: TGTGCCAGCAGTTCACTAGCGTACAGCACAGATACG. As protein: CASSSLAYSTDT. The full CDR3 sequence reads CASSSLAYSTDTQYF.

In this sample, this clone turned up many times. The sequenced part of the CDR3 DNA is TGCAGCGTACGCCCCGGGACAGGGAGTTACGAG. This codes for CSVRPGTGSYE. Given in full, the CDR3 is CSVRPGTGSYEQYF. The chain carries TRBV29-1 and TRBJ2-7; TRBD1 agrees at 9 bases. The CDR3 is cut off 3 residues early in the read; its end comes from the germline J gene. Germline CDR1 is SQVTM and CDR2 is ANQGSEA. The CDR3 is 14 residues long. The J segment lost 4 bases and the V segment lost 6 bases, leaving 10 bases of the junction unmatched.

This clone was found many times. The read ends 3 residues shy of where the CDR3 ends; the end is completed using the germline J gene. The gene calls are TRBV20-1 and TRBJ2-5; the D is unclear. The CDR3 covers 13 residues. Trimming shortened V by 1 base and J by 7 bases, and 13 bases separated the two germline ends. Germline lookup yields CDR1 DFQATT and CDR2 SNEGSKA (reference sequence). Partial CDR3 DNA: TGCAGTGCTAGAGGAAGTAGCCTAGGGACC. Its translation: CSARGSSLGT. The complete CDR3 protein is CSARGSSLGTQYF.

This clone was recorded at least ten times. The read falls 3 residues short of the CDR3 end, and the missing part is taken from the germline J gene. The same CDR3 also results from other DNA sequences found in this sample. The genes are TRBV5-1 and TRBJ2-3; 7 bases fit TRBD1. V was pared by 4 bases and J by 4 bases, with 9 bases of the junction left unmatched. This CDR3 region has 15 residues. Germline V gene lookup returns CDR1 SGHRS and CDR2 YFSETQ. The covered CDR3 bases are TGCGCCAGCAGCCGGGGACAGAATCTTGCAGATACG. Amino acids: CASSRGQNLADT. The full CDR3 reads CASSRGQNLADTQYF.

This clone has at least ten counts. The sequenced fragment ends 3 residues before the CDR3 boundary, so the rest is inferred from the germline J gene. The V gene is TRBV20-1, the J gene TRBJ2-5, with TRBD1 matching 7 bases. Trimming removed 2 bases from V and 4 bases from J; junction bases left unmatched: 10. CDR3 length equals 15 residues. The V gene's germline CDR1 is DFQATT and CDR2 SNEGSKA (reference sequence). The CDR3 reads CSARMWGRQGETQYF. CDR3 DNA (partial): TGCAGTGCTAGAATGTGGGGACGACAGGGAGAGACC.

This clone was seen at least ten times. Coverage ceases 3 residues before the CDR3 finishes, and the germline J gene fills in the end. This chain joins TRBV12-3 or TRBV12-4 and TRBJ2-7, with TRBD1 identical over 7 bases. The CDR3 extends over 13 amino acids. The ends lost 0 bases at V and 5 bases at J; junction bases unmatched: 1. The CDR3 loop reads CASSLADRDEQYF. CDR3 bases read: TGTGCCAGCAGTTTAGCCGACAGGGACGAG.

This clone was seen only a few times. With the read ending 3 residues before the CDR3 end, the germline J gene is used to fill in that end. The chain uses TRBV2 and TRBJ2-2; tentative D call: TRBD2 (6 bases). V lost 3 bases and J lost 0, with 14 bases in between. The CDR3 has 17 residues. Germline loops: CDR1 SNHLY, CDR2 FYNNEI. The part of the CDR3 DNA that was read is TGTGCCAGCAGTGACGATAGCGGAATCGCGAACACCGGGGAG. Translation gives CASSDDSGIANTGE. The whole CDR3 region reads CASSDDSGIANTGELFF.

There are many counts of this clone. Read data end 3 residues before the CDR3 end; the end is taken from the germline J gene. The chain carries TRBV18 and TRBJ1-1; 11 bases agree with TRBD1. This CDR3 contains 14 residues. CDR1 is KGHSH and CDR2 is LQKENI in the germline V gene. J lost 2 bases, V lost 10 bases, and 6 bases had no gene match. CDR3 residues: CATRTGGGNTEAFF. The sequenced part of the CDR3 DNA is TGTGCCACCAGGACAGGGGGCGGAAACACTGAA.

This clone was counted ten times or more. The CDR3 extends 3 residues past the end of the read, so its final part is completed from the germline J gene. The rearrangement links TRBV30 to TRBJ1-4; the D gene is possibly TRBD1 (6 bases). This CDR3 is built from 14 residues. Germline CDR1 and CDR2: GTSNPN and SVGIG (reference sequence). V lost 0 bases, J lost 7 bases, and 12 bases lay in between. The CDR3 bases that were read are TGTGCCTGGAGTGTACCAGGGGCGGGTGAAAAA. Its translation is CAWSVPGAGEK. The whole CDR3 sequence reads CAWSVPGAGEKLFF.

This clone was detected many times. Read sequence stops 3 residues before the CDR3 end, and the germline J gene provides the missing end. The chain couples TRBV19 to TRBJ1-5; TRBD1 agrees at 7 bases. CDR3 length: 16 amino acids. Germline CDR1 is LNHDA and CDR2 is SQIVND (reference sequence). The V gene end was trimmed by 7 bases and the J gene end by 7 bases; junction bases not matched to a gene: 16. The chain's CDR3 is CASNQPEGASWQPQHF. CDR3 bases read: TGTGCCAGTAACCAACCAGAGGGGGCTTCGTGGCAGCCC.

This clone was recorded at least ten times. Sequencing ends 3 residues short of the CDR3 end; the germline J gene provides the rest. This chain joins TRBV2 and TRBJ2-5; 9 bases align to TRBD2. V shed 7 bases and J 2 bases; nucleotides not matched to a gene: 5. The CDR3 spans 14 residues. Germline CDR1 is SNHLY and CDR2 is FYNNEI. The CDR3 DNA, read in part, is TGTGCCAGCAATAGCGGGAGTCAGCAAGAGACC. Translated: CASNSGSQQET. The complete CDR3 protein is CASNSGSQQETQYF.

The sample holds many counts of this clone. The read ends 3 residues shy of where the CDR3 ends; the end is completed using the germline J gene. The chain is built from TRBV19 and TRBJ2-7, with 10 positions matching TRBD1. CDR3 length equals 14 residues. V lost 5 bases to trimming and J lost 3 bases; unmatched junction nucleotides: 4. Germline CDR1 LNHDA, CDR2 SQIVND (reference sequence). This CDR3 is CASSPRTGGYEQYF. CDR3 DNA, as far as it was read: TGTGCCAGTAGTCCGCGGACAGGGGGCTACGAG.

Remarks on this clone: The CDR3 end is not reached by the read, which stops 3 residues before it; the germline J gene fills it in. This chain connects TRBV2 to TRBJ1-2; TRBD1 matches at 8 bases. The CDR3 sequence is 12 residues long. Germline loops: CDR1 SNHLY, CDR2 FYNNEI. Incomplete CDR3 DNA: TGTGCCAGCAAACAGGGGGAGTGGGGC. It translates to CASKQGEWG. The CDR3 in full is CASKQGEWGYTF.

This clone was recorded at least ten times. The read ends 3 residues before the CDR3 terminus; that terminus is restored from the germline J gene. The chain couples TRBV14 to TRBJ1-2; a possible D gene is TRBD1 (6 bases). The CDR3 is 16 residues long. Germline-derived CDR1 and CDR2 are SGHDN and FVKESK. V lost 5 bases, J lost 4 bases, and 20 bases lay in between. The part of the CDR3 DNA that was read is TGTGCCAGCAGCGAACGGCCGGGACATCTCGGCTATGGC. As protein: CASSERPGHLGYG. The CDR3 as a whole reads CASSERPGHLGYGYTF.

This clone appeared a few times. The CDR3 region is CSARVGQPSYTEAFF. The CDR3 DNA, read in part, is TGCAGTGCTAGAGTGGGACAGCCTTCGTACACTGAA. V and J are TRBV20-1 and TRBJ1-1, with 7 bases aligning to TRBD1. The read terminates 3 residues before the CDR3 end, so the remaining end is supplied by the germline J gene. This CDR3 comprises 15 residues. Germline CDR1 and CDR2: DFQATT and SNEGSKA (reference sequence). With V trimmed by 1 base and J by 3 bases, 8 bases remained unmatched.

This clone was seen repeatedly, ten times or more. CDR3: CSASGTENTEAFF. The DNA read from the CDR3 is TGCAGTGCTTCCGGGACAGAGAACACTGAA. The chain is built from TRBV20-1 and TRBJ1-1; 7 nucleotides line up with TRBD1. The read ends 3 residues before the CDR3 terminus; that terminus is restored from the germline J gene. This CDR3 region has 13 residues. Germline V gene data show CDR1 as DFQATT and CDR2 as SNEGSKA (reference sequence). The J segment lost 1 base and the V segment lost 5 bases, leaving 4 bases of the junction unmatched.

This clone was seen repeatedly, ten times or more. CDR3 residues: CASSLMRLAEDTQYF. CDR3 DNA, as far as it was read: TGTGCCAGCAGCTTAATGCGGCTAGCGGAAGATACG. The J gene is TRBJ2-3, the V gene TRBV7-9; 7 bases map to TRBD2. The read is 3 residues too short to cover the CDR3 end, so that end is filled in from the germline J gene. With 2 bases clipped from V and 5 bases from J, the junction kept 7 bases outside the gene matches. The CDR3 is made up of 15 amino acids. In germline, CDR1 is SEHNR, CDR2 FQNEAQ (reference sequence).